The clone carrying this T cell receptor beta chain was recorded a few times. The sample originates from a study of T cells in Graves' hyperthyroidism and ophthalmopathy. CDR3 size: 18 residues. Germline lookup yields CDR1 LGHNA and CDR2 YNFKEQ. Trimming at V came to 3 bases and at J to 0 bases, leaving 5 bases not matched to a gene. TCR beta CDR3 region amplification was performed from RNA transcripts. Initially, a first-round RT-PCR of the TCR CDR3 employed the HTBI primer set. TCRdb analysed the multiplex PCR reads with MiXCR anew, one entry per CDR3 protein. Of over 350,000 distinct CDR3 sequences in the sample, roughly 18% were seen once.

The chain recombines TRBV4-2 with TRBJ2-1; 13 bases are shared with TRBD2. This receptor was identified in a man aged 18 to 30 with Graves' ophthalmopathy. The sequenced material came from blood. CDR3 coding DNA: TGTGCCAGCAGCCACCTGGGACTAGCGGGGACCTCCTACAATGAGCAGTTCTTC. Its protein is CASSHLGLAGTSYNEQFF.